The 25 T cell receptor beta chains in this list originate from one sample, sequenced in a study of cytotoxic CD8 clonotypes in ibrutinib-treated CLL. Here immunoSEQ multiplex PCR was the method, and the copy in TCRdb shows in-frame clones only, minus some. The sample records about 68,000 clones, more than 60% being singletons. The sample here was PBMCs, taken after 12 months of ibrutinib treatment. Receptors were obtained from a human donor with chronic lymphocytic leukemia.

This clone was counted many times. The genes are TRBV27 and TRBJ1-6; D is ambiguous. The V end lost 10 bases, the J end lost 4 bases, and 14 bases lay between the germline ends. In germline, CDR1 is MNHEY, CDR2 SMNVEV (reference sequence). This CDR3 is built from 14 residues. This chain's CDR3 is CATSGMSYNSPLHF. The CDR3, as DNA: TGTGCCACCTCCGGCATGAGTTATAATTCACCCCTCCACTTT.

The chain is built from TRBV5-6 and TRBJ1-5, with D possibly TRBD1 on 5 matching bases. Germline CDR1 and CDR2: SGHDT and YYEEEE. Trimming took off 6 bases at V and 9 bases at J, with 22 bases between the two ends. The CDR3 sequence is 15 residues long. The CDR3 DNA is TGTGCCAGCACCTCGACCCGGGACGGGTTTCGGCCCCAGCATTTT. Residues: CASTSTRDGFRPQHF.

This clone came up a few times. The chain uses TRBV28 and TRBJ1-5; unclear D gene. Per the germline V gene, CDR1 is MDHEN and CDR2 is SYDVKM. The V gene lost 6 bases and the J gene lost 6 bases, with 12 bases spanning the gap. The CDR3 is 13 residues long. CDR3 sequence: CASRDGSGQPQHF. DNA of the CDR3: TGTGCCAGCAGAGACGGATCGGGTCAGCCCCAGCATTTT.

The chain joins TRBV6-5 to TRBJ1-6, with D uncertain. Trimming stripped 0 bases from V and 8 bases from J, with 11 bases between. This CDR3 has 15 residues. Germline CDR1 is MNHEY and CDR2 is SVGAGI. The CDR3 coding sequence is TGTGCCAGCAGTTACTCTTCCCCCAGGTATTCACCCCTCCACTTT. It encodes CASSYSSPRYSPLHF.

This clone has only a few counts. The chain employs TRBV6-4 and TRBJ1-1; 7 bases align to TRBD1. The germline V gene encodes CDR1 MRHNA and CDR2 SNTAGT. V shed 3 bases and J 5 bases; nucleotides not matched to a gene: 3. The CDR3 sequence is 13 residues long. The CDR3 here is CASSEGRGTEAFF. The CDR3 DNA reads as TGTGCCAGCAGTGAGGGCAGGGGGACTGAAGCTTTCTTT.

V usage is TRBV11-2 and J usage is TRBJ1-4; D remains ambiguous. Germline CDR1 reads SGHAT; CDR2 reads FQNNGV. CDR3 length equals 13 residues. With 5 bases removed from V and 2 bases from J, the gap between germline ends came to 6 bases. In DNA, the CDR3 is TGTGCCAGCAGCAGTCTGACTAATGAAAAACTGTTTTTT. As protein: CASSSLTNEKLFF.

The chain couples TRBV7-9 to TRBJ1-2; D gene ambiguous. Germline CDR1 and CDR2: SEHNR and FQNEAQ (reference sequence). The length of the CDR3 is 14 residues. Between the trimmed V and J ends, which lost 2 bases and 7 bases, there was a span of 14 bases. This chain's CDR3 is CASSLSGEGRGYTF. For the CDR3, the DNA is TGTGCCAGCAGCTTATCAGGAGAGGGTCGTGGCTACACCTTC.

This clone was recorded a few times. The V gene is TRBV7-6, the J gene TRBJ1-5; tentative D call: TRBD1 (6 bases). Trimming removed 3 bases from V and 6 bases from J, with 9 bases in between. The CDR3 has 13 amino acids. CDR1 is SGHVS, CDR2 FNYEAQ, per germline. CDR3 bases: TGTGCCAGCAGCTTGGGGGGCGCTCAGCCCCAGCATTTT. Its translation is CASSLGGAQPQHF.

V is TRBV7-9 and J is TRBJ2-2; D gene ambiguous. Trimming cost V 5 bases and J 1 base, with 11 bases left between them. Germline V gene data show CDR1 as SEHNR and CDR2 as FQNEAQ (reference sequence). The CDR3 is 15 amino acids. CDR3 in amino acids: CASSPDAVNTGELFF. The CDR3 DNA is TGTGCCAGCAGCCCCGACGCGGTGAACACCGGGGAGCTGTTTTTT.

V usage is TRBV28 and J usage is TRBJ2-1; D remains unclear. Germline CDR1 is MDHEN and CDR2 is SYDVKM. Deletions cut 2 bases from V and 2 bases from J, with 16 bases between. The CDR3 spans 17 residues. CDR3 sequence reads: CASSLMPHGVTYNEQFF. The CDR3 bases are TGTGCCAGCAGTTTAATGCCCCACGGAGTTACCTACAATGAGCAGTTCTTC.

This clone was seen more than once but under ten times. The V gene is TRBV6-5, the J gene TRBJ2-7; D is possibly TRBD1 (6 bases). The CDR3 covers 11 residues. Trimming took 9 bases from V and 5 from J, leaving 11 bases between them. Germline CDR1 is MNHEY and CDR2 is SVGAGI. The CDR3 is CASARGDEQYF. The CDR3 DNA follows: TGTGCCAGTGCCAGGGGAGACGAGCAGTACTTC.

The chain links TRBV5-4 to TRBJ2-7; maybe TRBD2 (7 bases). Germline values: CDR1 SGHNT, CDR2 YYREEE (reference sequence). With 4 bases removed from V and 4 bases from J, the gap between germline ends came to 18 bases. The CDR3 runs to 15 residues. The CDR3 DNA follows: TGTGCCAGCAGCCCAGCTGGGGGGGCTGGGTACGAGCAGTACTTC. It codes for CASSPAGGAGYEQYF.

This clone was seen a few times. CDR3 nucleotide sequence: TGCGCCAGCAGCAAAACTGGACAGGGCAATAATTCACCCCTCCACTTT. As protein: CASSKTGQGNNSPLHF. The V call is TRBV5-1, the J call TRBJ1-6, with 8 bases matching TRBD1. The CDR3 covers 16 residues. With V trimmed by 4 bases and J by 5 bases, 8 bases remained unmatched. The germline V gene has CDR1 SGHRS and CDR2 YFSETQ.

The chain joins TRBV19 to TRBJ1-2; D is possibly TRBD1 (6 bases). The CDR3 has 13 amino acids. Germline V lookup: CDR1 LNHDA, CDR2 SQIVND (reference sequence). V gave up 2 bases and J gave up 9 bases, with 13 bases separating them. The CDR3: CASSINQQGRYTF. The CDR3 nucleotides read TGTGCCAGTAGTATAAATCAACAGGGACGCTACACCTTC. Full variable domain (remainder filled in from reference TRBV19 and TRBJ1-2): DGGITQSPKYLFRKEGQNVTLSCEQNLNHDAMYWYRQDPGQGLRLIYYSQIVNDFQKGDIAEGYSVSREKKESFPLTVTSAQKNPTAFYLCASSINQQGRYTFGSGTRLTVV.

A word on this clone: Mismatch with germline at one junction end may stem from a read error. The rearrangement joins TRBV30 to TRBJ2-1, with TRBD1 as a possible D gene (6 bases). This CDR3 comprises 11 residues. Germline V CDR1 and CDR2: GTSNPN, SVGIG (reference sequence). CDR3 in amino acids: CAWSPGQAILF. The CDR3 bases are TGTGCCTGGAGCCCGGGACAAGCGATTCTCTTC.

The V and J genes are TRBV6-5 and TRBJ1-1; the D is unclear. The V end was cut by 7 bases, the J end by 4 bases, with 19 bases between. The CDR3 loop spans 15 amino acids. Germline V gene sequence: CDR1 MNHEY, CDR2 SVGAGI. CDR3 nucleotide sequence: TGTGCCAGCACCACTAATACGTGGGGTTTCACTGAAGCTTTCTTT. Protein product: CASTTNTWGFTEAFF.

The CDR3 reads CASTKRGGNTEAFF. The CDR3, as DNA: TGTGCCAGCACCAAACGCGGGGGGAACACTGAAGCTTTCTTT. The chain is built from TRBV2 and TRBJ1-1; weak D call: TRBD1 (5 bases). Trimming shortened V by 7 bases and J by 1 base, and 13 bases separated the two germline ends. Germline V gene lookup returns CDR1 SNHLY and CDR2 FYNNEI. This CDR3 contains 14 residues.

The genes are TRBV30 and TRBJ1-2; D is undetermined. The CDR3 covers 13 residues. The germline V gene has CDR1 GTSNPN and CDR2 SVGIG (reference sequence). Trimming pared 0 bases from V and 2 bases from J, leaving 7 bases between. This CDR3 is CAWSVDENYGYTF. The DNA of the CDR3 is TGTGCCTGGAGTGTAGATGAGAACTATGGCTACACCTTC.

This rearrangement joins TRBV2 to TRBJ1-1, with 9 bases fitting TRBD1. CDR3 length equals 15 residues. Germline values: CDR1 SNHLY, CDR2 FYNNEI. V lost 6 bases, J lost 0 bases, and 5 bases stayed unmatched. For the CDR3, the DNA is TGTGCCAGCAGGGGATGGGACAGGGTGAACACTGAAGCTTTCTTT. Translation gives CASRGWDRVNTEAFF. Using reference TRBV2 and TRBJ1-1 for the parts outside the CDR3, the full variable domain is EPEVTQTPSHQVTQMGQEVILRCVPISNHLYFYWYRQILGQKVEFLVSFYNNEISEKSEIFDDQFSVERPDGSNFTLKIRSTKLEDSAMYFCASRGWDRVNTEAFFGQGTRLTVV.

The V call is TRBV5-1, the J call TRBJ1-3; 7 bases are a match to TRBD1. The CDR3 has 18 residues. After removal of 0 bases from V and 0 bases from J, the junction contained 9 bases not matched to a gene. Germline V gene data show CDR1 as SGHRS and CDR2 as YFSETQ. Here the CDR3 DNA reads TGCGCCAGCAGCTTGGCCGGGACAGCCAAGAGCTCTGGAAACACCATATATTTT. This codes for CASSLAGTAKSSGNTIYF.

This chain joins TRBV2 and TRBJ1-1, with TRBD1 matching 8 bases. There are 13 residues in the CDR3. V shed 6 bases and J 7 bases; nucleotides not matched to a gene: 7. In germline, CDR1 is SNHLY, CDR2 FYNNEI. The CDR3 region is CASSQDRAVEAFF. Written as DNA, the CDR3 is TGTGCCAGCAGCCAGGACAGGGCAGTTGAAGCTTTCTTT.

V and J are TRBV6-5 and TRBJ2-7; 7 bases map to TRBD2. Unmatched junction bases numbered 6, after V lost 4 bases and J lost 3 bases. This CDR3 has 14 residues. The germline gives CDR1 MNHEY, CDR2 SVGAGI. The CDR3 spells CASSSGTTGYEQYF. The CDR3 nucleotides read TGTGCCAGCAGTTCCGGGACTACTGGCTACGAGCAGTACTTC.

In its sample, this clone was seen a few times. This sequence joins TRBV20-1 and TRBJ1-2, with unresolved D. The germline CDR1 and CDR2 sequences are DFQATT and SNEGSKA (reference sequence). CDR3 length: 10 residues. Trimming pared 6 bases from V and 8 bases from J, leaving 10 bases between. The CDR3 spells CSATGRGYTF. The CDR3 DNA reads as TGCAGTGCCACGGGTCGCGGCTACACCTTC.

V is TRBV6-1 and J is TRBJ1-4; no reliable D call. CDR1 is MNHNS, CDR2 SASEGT, per germline. The CDR3 is made up of 14 amino acids. V lost 5 bases and J lost 1, with 8 bases in between. Written as DNA, the CDR3 is TGTGCCAGCAGTACAAGGAAAACTAATGAAAAACTGTTTTTT. This gives the protein CASSTRKTNEKLFF.

The genes are TRBV2 and TRBJ2-1; perhaps TRBD2 as D (5 bases). V lost 1 base, J lost 0 bases, and 10 bases lay in between. Germline values: CDR1 SNHLY, CDR2 FYNNEI. This CDR3 has 16 amino acids. The CDR3 sequence is CASSEVGVSSYNEQFF. The CDR3 region has the DNA TGTGCCAGCAGTGAAGTCGGGGTAAGCTCCTACAATGAGCAGTTCTTC.